One sample yielded the 28 T cell receptor beta chains listed below, sequenced in a study of T cells after yellow fever vaccination (dated 2019 in TCRdb). The method behind the library was 5' RACE. Data came from an Illumina HiSeq 2500. In-frame beta chains were kept once TCRdb had trimmed the public reads at Q25 with fastp and called clones with MiXCR. Under each unique CDR3 protein, matching rows form one entry showing the most common genes and DNA. The sample table records about 160,000 distinct CDR3 sequences; around 7.2% of these occur just once. The ten biggest clones cover around 2.3% of the sample. The treatment or condition label of this sample denotes: live attenuated yellow fever vaccine strain. The starting material was CD4+ T cells sorted from PBMCs, obtained less than 6 days after the first yellow fever vaccination. The receptor set was obtained from a man aged 18-30 years who received the YFV17D yellow fever vaccine.

This clonotype was picked up many times. CDR3 amino acids: CASSHSRDRGEKLFF. In DNA, the CDR3 is TGCGCCAGCAGCCATTCGCGTGACAGGGGTGAAAAACTGTTTTTT. The chain combines TRBV4-3 with TRBJ1-4; 8 bases are a match to TRBD1. This CDR3 has 15 amino acids. The V gene's germline CDR1 is LGHNA and CDR2 YSLEER. The J segment lost 7 bases and the V segment lost 3 bases, leaving 7 bases of the junction unmatched.

This CDR3 is CASSPTEGAQAQGAFF. The CDR3 DNA is TGTGCCAGCTCACCAACGGAGGGGGCACAGGCGCAGGGGGCTTTCTTT. V is TRBV18 and J is TRBJ1-1; 7 bases line up with TRBD1. V gave up 2 bases and J gave up 11 bases; unmatched junction bases: 17. This CDR3 is 16 amino acids long. The germline gives CDR1 KGHSH, CDR2 LQKENI.

This clonotype was observed a handful of times. In DNA, the CDR3 is TGTGCCAGTAGTATAACCCCGCGGGGTGAGCAGTTCTTC. Its protein product is CASSITPRGEQFF. This chain links TRBV19 with TRBJ2-1; a possible D gene is TRBD2 (6 bases). This CDR3 region has 13 residues. The V gene's germline CDR1 is LNHDA and CDR2 SQIVND (reference sequence). V was pared by 2 bases and J by 9 bases, with 11 bases between.

This clonotype was counted ten times or more. The rearrangement joins TRBV5-6 to TRBJ2-4; no definite D call. The germline V gene has CDR1 SGHDT and CDR2 YYEEEE. This CDR3 contains 12 residues. With 1 base removed from V and 6 bases from J, the gap between germline ends came to 5 bases. Here the CDR3 reads CASSLWGNIQYF. The CDR3 nucleotides read TGTGCCAGCAGCTTGTGGGGAAACATTCAGTACTTC. Variable domain in full (rest from reference TRBV5-6 and TRBJ2-4): DAGVTQSPTHLIKTRGQQVTLRCSPKSGHDTVSWYQQALGQGPQFIFQYYEEEERQRGNFPDRFSGHQFPNYSSELNVNALLLGDSALYLCASSLWGNIQYFGAGTRLSVL.

This clonotype occurred many times. V gene TRBV7-6 combines with J gene TRBJ2-5; D gene uncertain. The CDR3 loop spans 13 amino acids. The germline V gene encodes CDR1 SGHVS and CDR2 FNYEAQ. The ends were cut back, 1 base at V and 1 base at J, with 4 bases in the middle. The CDR3 reads CASSLGIQETQYF. The CDR3 DNA reads TGTGCCAGCAGCTTAGGGATCCAAGAGACCCAGTACTTC.

This clonotype was found many times. The chain links TRBV7-2 to TRBJ2-5, with D maybe TRBD2 (6 bases). This CDR3 has 16 residues. Germline CDR1 reads SGHTA; CDR2 reads FQGNSA. V was pared by 2 bases and J by 0 bases, with 13 bases between. The CDR3 coding sequence is TGTGCCAGCAGCTTATTGGGGAGCGGGTACCAAGAGACCCAGTACTTC. Translating gives CASSLLGSGYQETQYF.

This clonotype was detected a few times. This chain connects TRBV28 to TRBJ1-5, with TRBD1 as a possible D gene (6 bases). The V and J ends lost 11 bases and 2 bases respectively, with 16 bases between them. From germline, CDR1 is MDHEN and CDR2 SYDVKM. This CDR3 contains 14 residues. CDR3: CALGGGAGNQPQHF. DNA of the CDR3: TGTGCCCTTGGGGGGGGGGCTGGCAATCAGCCCCAGCATTTT.

This clonotype appeared many times. The chain combines TRBV9 with TRBJ1-1; TRBD1 might be the D (5 bases). The V and J ends lost 3 bases and 2 bases respectively, with 17 bases between them. CDR1 and CDR2 (germline): SGDLS, YYNGEE. The CDR3 contains 16 residues. The CDR3 is CASSDRQGLQNTEAFF. DNA of the CDR3: TGTGCCAGCAGCGACCGTCAGGGCCTTCAAAACACTGAAGCTTTCTTT.

This clonotype was observed a handful of times. The gene calls are TRBV7-3 and TRBJ2-2, with 9 positions matching TRBD1. There are 16 residues in the CDR3. Germline values: CDR1 SGHTA, CDR2 FQGTGA. Germline trimming cut 5 bases from V and 6 bases from J; bases unmatched to any gene: 10. CDR3 amino acids: CASSPSNRGRAGELFF. The CDR3 DNA reads as TGTGCCAGCAGCCCTTCGAACAGGGGGCGGGCCGGGGAGCTGTTTTTT.

The V and J genes are TRBV4-3 and TRBJ1-2; no firm D call. From germline, CDR1 is LGHNA and CDR2 YSLEER. V gave up 0 bases and J gave up 5 bases, with 10 bases separating them. The CDR3 totals 14 residues. The CDR3 region is CASSQDFPGYGYTF. CDR3 DNA: TGCGCCAGCAGCCAAGATTTCCCAGGTTATGGCTACACCTTC.

This clonotype has a handful of counts. This rearrangement joins TRBV7-2 to TRBJ2-3; perhaps TRBD2 as D (6 bases). CDR1 is SGHTA, CDR2 FQGNSA, per germline. This CDR3 contains 17 residues. V shed 7 bases and J shed 3 bases, with 23 bases lying between them. The CDR3 bases are TGTGCCAGCACACGCCTCCTTCGACTAGGTGCAACAGATACGCAGTATTTT. This encodes CASTRLLRLGATDTQYF.

This clonotype has just a few counts. The V call is TRBV10-1, the J call TRBJ1-1; D not certain. Looked up from germline, CDR1 is WNHNN and CDR2 is SYGVQD (reference sequence). This CDR3 comprises 14 residues. Trimming took 2 bases from V and 1 from J, leaving 8 bases between them. CDR3 DNA: TGCGCCAGCAGTGAGGGCACTAGGAACACTGAAGCTTTCTTT. The encoded protein is CASSEGTRNTEAFF.

This clonotype came up many times. The chain links TRBV15 to TRBJ2-1; no clear D gene. V lost 1 base to trimming and J lost 9 bases, with 4 bases between them. The CDR3 spans 11 residues. CDR1 LNHNV and CDR2 YYDKDF come from the germline V gene (reference sequence). Here the CDR3 reads CATSRVGEQFF. The DNA for the CDR3 is TGTGCCACCAGCAGAGTTGGTGAGCAGTTCTTC. The full variable domain, completed using reference TRBV15 and TRBJ2-1, is DAMVIQNPRYQVTQFGKPVTLSCSQTLNHNVMYWYQQKSSQAPKLLFHYYDKDFNNEADTPDNFQSRRPNTSFCFLDIRSPGLGDTAMYLCATSRVGEQFFGPGTRLTVL.

V usage is TRBV5-8 and J usage is TRBJ1-1; a possible D gene is TRBD1 (5 bases). The length of the CDR3 is 14 residues. V gave up 3 bases and J gave up 5 bases, with 14 bases separating them. Germline CDR1 is SGHTS and CDR2 is YDEGEE. The CDR3 sequence: CASSSRVAGTEAFF. Here the CDR3 DNA reads TGTGCCAGCAGCTCGAGAGTAGCAGGGACTGAAGCTTTCTTT.

This clonotype was recorded at least ten times. The V call is TRBV6-5, the J call TRBJ2-2; 9 bases are a match to TRBD1. Trimming cost V 6 bases and J 6 bases; bases outside gene matches: 11. The germline V gene encodes CDR1 MNHEY and CDR2 SVGAGI. This CDR3 has 16 amino acids. CDR3 loop: CASSRPGTGTPGELFF. The CDR3 nucleotides read TGTGCCAGCAGCCGCCCCGGGACAGGGACGCCCGGGGAGCTGTTTTTT.

This clonotype has more than one count but fewer than ten. V is TRBV7-6 and J is TRBJ1-1; 7 bases agree with TRBD1. The CDR3 has 19 residues. CDR1 is SGHVS, CDR2 FNYEAQ, per germline. V gave up 1 base and J gave up 4 bases; unmatched junction bases: 18. CDR3 nucleotide sequence: TGTGCCAGCAGCTTAGAGGGGGCAATATTCGGACAGCCTCCCACTGAAGCTTTCTTT. Translated: CASSLEGAIFGQPPTEAFF.

This clonotype was seen repeatedly, ten times or more. The rearrangement uses TRBV3-1 and TRBJ1-4; D ambiguous. The germline CDR1 and CDR2 sequences are LGHDT and YNNKEL (reference sequence). This CDR3 is 14 amino acids long. The ends were cut back, 1 base at V and 7 bases at J, with 10 bases in the middle. The CDR3 loop is CASSQVGVGEKLFF. The CDR3 DNA is TGTGCCAGCAGCCAAGTGGGAGTAGGTGAAAAACTGTTTTTT.

This clonotype was observed at least ten times. In DNA, the CDR3 is TGTGCCAGCAGCCGCGGGACAGGGGGTATCAATGAGCAGTTCTTC. Encoded protein: CASSRGTGGINEQFF. V and J are TRBV11-2 and TRBJ2-1; 11 nucleotides match TRBD1. The CDR3 loop spans 15 amino acids. The V segment lost 5 bases and the J segment 6 bases; nucleotides outside the gene matches: 6. The germline V gene has CDR1 SGHAT and CDR2 FQNNGV.

This clonotype was detected a few times. The chain combines TRBV6-1 with TRBJ2-7, with 10 bases identical to TRBD2. Trimming cost V 5 bases and J 0 bases; bases outside gene matches: 10. The CDR3 has 17 amino acids. Germline values: CDR1 MNHNS, CDR2 SASEGT. CDR3 in DNA: TGTGCCAGCAGTCTGTCACTAGCGGGAACAATCTCCTACGAGCAGTACTTC. Translated, it gives CASSLSLAGTISYEQYF.

The chain joins TRBV10-3 to TRBJ1-5; 7 nucleotides line up with TRBD1. The germline V gene has CDR1 ENHRY and CDR2 SYGVKD. The junction had 10 bases not matched to a gene; V was cut back by 11 bases and J by 0 bases. The CDR3 has 15 residues. The DNA for the CDR3 is TGTGCCGCGGGAGGACAGGTGAATAGCAATCAGCCCCAGCATTTT. This gives the protein CAAGGQVNSNQPQHF.

In its sample, this clonotype was seen many times. The chain joins TRBV4-1 to TRBJ2-2, with unresolved D. The CDR3 has 16 residues. V gave up 1 base and J gave up 0 bases, with 9 bases separating them. Germline CDR1 and CDR2: MGHRA and YSYEKL. This chain's CDR3 is CASSQAVGSNTGELFF. As DNA, the CDR3 is TGCGCCAGCAGCCAAGCCGTGGGATCGAACACCGGGGAGCTGTTTTTT.

As for this clonotype: A junction end diverges from the germline sequence, so it may reflect a read error. The J gene is TRBJ2-5, the V gene TRBV10-3; D possibly corresponds to TRBD2 (6 bases). CDR1 is ENHRY and CDR2 is SYGVKD in the germline V gene. The CDR3 is 12 residues long. CDR3 DNA: TGTGCCTGCGGCGGGAACCAAGAGACCCAGTGCTTC. Translation: CACGGNQETQCF.

This clonotype has only a few counts. The genes are TRBV7-2 and TRBJ2-1; D may be TRBD1 (5 bases). Germline-derived CDR1 and CDR2 are SGHTA and FQGNSA. V lost 3 bases to trimming and J lost 6 bases, with 9 bases between them. The CDR3 totals 13 residues. CDR3 DNA sequence: TGTGCCAGCAGCTTCGCTAGGGGCAATGAGCAGTTCTTC. It translates to CASSFARGNEQFF.

This clonotype was detected a few times. CDR3 in amino acids: CSARDNPRVQGNYGYTF. CDR3 coding DNA: TGCAGTGCTAGAGATAACCCGCGCGTGCAGGGGAACTATGGCTACACCTTC. This rearrangement joins TRBV20-1 to TRBJ1-2; D possibly corresponds to TRBD1 (6 bases). CDR1 is DFQATT and CDR2 is SNEGSKA in the germline V gene (reference sequence). V was pared by 0 bases and J by 2 bases, with 19 bases between. The CDR3 is made up of 17 amino acids.

This rearrangement joins TRBV2 to TRBJ2-1, with 9 nucleotides matching TRBD1. Germline CDR1 and CDR2: SNHLY and FYNNEI. The CDR3 is made up of 14 amino acids. Unmatched junction bases numbered 6, after V lost 5 bases and J lost 7 bases. CDR3 DNA sequence: TGTGCCAGCAGTTACCGGGACAGGGTAAATGAGCAGTTCTTC. As protein: CASSYRDRVNEQFF. The full variable domain, rest sourced from reference TRBV2 and TRBJ2-1, is EPEVTQTPSHQVTQMGQEVILRCVPISNHLYFYWYRQILGQKVEFLVSFYNNEISEKSEIFDDQFSVERPDGSNFTLKIRSTKLEDSAMYFCASSYRDRVNEQFFGPGTRLTVL.

This clonotype showed up many times. J is TRBJ1-5 and V is TRBV5-1; D perhaps matches TRBD1 (6 bases). The CDR3 is made up of 15 amino acids. Germline values: CDR1 SGHRS, CDR2 YFSETQ. The V gene lost 4 bases and the J gene lost 1 base, with 12 bases spanning the gap. CDR3 nucleotides: TGCGCCAGCAGCCCACTAGGACAGAGCAATCAGCCCCAGCATTTT. Its protein product is CASSPLGQSNQPQHF.

The table lists this clonotype with many counts. V is TRBV24-1 and J is TRBJ2-2; unclear D gene. The CDR3 spans 13 residues. Deletions cut 12 bases from V and 0 bases from J, with 10 bases between. Germline V gene data show CDR1 as KGHDR and CDR2 as SFDVKD. Written as DNA, the CDR3 is TGTGCCTCCTCGCCAGCGAACACCGGGGAGCTGTTTTTT. Translation: CASSPANTGELFF.

This chain uses TRBV24-1 with TRBJ2-1; D gene uncertain. The CDR3 extends over 13 amino acids. The V gene's germline CDR1 is KGHDR and CDR2 SFDVKD. Trimming shortened V by 11 bases and J by 1 base, and 11 bases separated the two germline ends. CDR3 nucleotide sequence: TGTGCCATTACGGACGGATCCTACAATGAGCAGTTCTTC. Amino acid sequence: CAITDGSYNEQFF.